This T cell receptor beta chain stems from a study of blood T cell repertoires in COVID-19. Study-wide context: The United States, Italy and Spain were the sources of the acute and convalescent COVID-19 samples. PBMCs, B-cell-depleted T cells, or T cells were the source of the cDNA or gDNA that made up the material.

Original handling: Counts of nucleated cells, estimated from reference gene primer amplification, were obtained. TCRdb's copy holds only in-frame clones and misses some; the assay was immunoSEQ multiplex PCR. D and trimming come from the DNA, and the V and J calls and clone size come from that table. The repertoire holds some 190,000 clones, with 80% as singletons. The CDR3 sequence is 15 residues long. The V gene end was trimmed by 3 bases and the J gene end by 4 bases; junction bases not matched to a gene: 7. Looked up from germline, CDR1 is SGHRS and CDR2 is YFSETQ. This sequence originates from a man aged 55 to 70 with acute or convalescent COVID-19. The chain couples TRBV5-1 to TRBJ2-1; TRBD2 matches at 7 bases. The sample consisted of peripheral blood. The CDR3: CASSSGTTIYNEQFF. CDR3 sequence (DNA): TGCGCCAGCAGCTCCGGGACTACTATTTACAATGAGCAGTTCTTC.